Below, 21 T cell receptor beta chains from the same sample are listed, as sequenced in a study of T cell changes during pregnancy in multiple sclerosis. The data were produced by immunoSEQ multiplex PCR, yet TCRdb's version contains in-frame clones alone and is incomplete. Here the sample spans roughly 40,000 clones, approximately 92% being singletons. The sequences come from CD4+ T cells from peripheral blood mononuclear cells, collected in the second trimester of pregnancy. The receptor source for this set is a female donor in good health, enrolled as a control in a pregnancy study.

V and J are TRBV14 and TRBJ1-1; D is perhaps TRBD1 (6 bases). Per the germline V gene, CDR1 is SGHDN and CDR2 is FVKESK. The CDR3 is made up of 13 amino acids. The germline V and J ends were trimmed by 3 bases and 4 bases, with 9 bases remaining between them. CDR3 bases: TGTGCCAGCAGCCACGCAGGGGCCACTGAAGCTTTCTTT. Protein product: CASSHAGATEAFF.

V gene TRBV5-1 combines with J gene TRBJ2-5; 13 positions agree with TRBD2. Unmatched junction bases numbered 3, after V lost 2 bases and J lost 5 bases. CDR3 length equals 15 residues. Germline V gives CDR1 SGHRS, CDR2 YFSETQ. CDR3 region: CASSFGLAGAETQYF. CDR3 nucleotide sequence: TGCGCCAGCAGCTTCGGACTAGCGGGGGCGGAGACCCAGTACTTC.

The chain uses TRBV7-3 and TRBJ2-3; the match to TRBD2 covers 7 bases. Germline V gene sequence: CDR1 SGHTA, CDR2 FQGTGA. This CDR3 is built from 13 residues. After removal of 5 bases from V and 6 bases from J, the junction contained 5 bases not matched to a gene. The CDR3 DNA follows: TGTGCCAGCAGCCCAGGGCGGGGGGATACGCAGTATTTT. Its translation is CASSPGRGDTQYF.

The chain joins TRBV7-9 to TRBJ1-2, with 10 bases matching TRBD1. Germline values: CDR1 SEHNR, CDR2 FQNEAQ (reference sequence). Trimming cost V 2 bases and J 8 bases; bases outside gene matches: 11. The CDR3 contains 16 residues. The CDR3 DNA sequence: TGTGCCAGCAGCTTATTGGGGACAGGGGACGCCAGGGGCTACACCTTC. Amino acid sequence: CASSLLGTGDARGYTF.

The chain is built from TRBV7-8 and TRBJ1-5; D perhaps matches TRBD1 (5 bases). The CDR3 has 16 amino acids. Germline CDR1 reads SGHVS; CDR2 reads FQNEAQ. V dropped 5 bases and J dropped 3 bases, with 17 bases sitting between them. The CDR3 protein is CASSPNPGFLNQPQHF. CDR3 nucleotide sequence: TGTGCCAGCAGCCCCAACCCAGGGTTTCTCAATCAGCCCCAGCATTTT.

The sample holds a few counts of this clone. This chain joins TRBV11-2 and TRBJ1-1; D ambiguous. Trimming cost V 1 base and J 3 bases, with 3 bases left between them. The CDR3 runs 12 residues. Germline loops: CDR1 SGHAT, CDR2 FQNNGV. The CDR3 DNA sequence: TGTGCCAGCAGCTTAGTAGACACTGAAGCTTTCTTT. This translates into CASSLVDTEAFF.

The CDR3 bases are TGCGCCAGCAGCTTGTCGAACTATGGCTACACCTTC. It is translated as CASSLSNYGYTF. V is TRBV5-1 and J is TRBJ1-2; D ambiguous. Trimming left V 1 base short and J 2 bases short, with 3 bases between. The germline gives CDR1 SGHRS, CDR2 YFSETQ. CDR3 length: 12 residues.

The chain joins TRBV9 to TRBJ1-1; TRBD1 aligns across 7 bases. This CDR3 spans 14 amino acids. Trimming took 3 bases from V and 3 from J; bases not matched to a gene: 5. Per germline, CDR1 SGDLS and CDR2 YYNGEE. Here the CDR3 reads CASSALTGDTEAFF. The CDR3 DNA follows: TGTGCCAGCAGCGCCCTTACAGGGGACACTGAAGCTTTCTTT.

The chain combines TRBV5-1 with TRBJ2-3; 9 positions match TRBD2. Germline CDR1 reads SGHRS; CDR2 reads YFSETQ. This CDR3 region has 16 residues. J gave up 3 bases and V 4 bases, and 9 bases lay outside the gene matches. CDR3 nucleotides: TGCGCCAGCAGCAGGATAGCGGGAGCGGAGACAGATACGCAGTATTTT. Translating gives CASSRIAGAETDTQYF.

The chain employs TRBV28 and TRBJ1-5, with D hard to call. Trimming pared 6 bases from V and 4 bases from J, leaving 10 bases between. Germline-derived CDR1 and CDR2 are MDHEN and SYDVKM. CDR3 length: 13 residues. The DNA of the CDR3 is TGTGCCAGCAGCTCCGGACTAAATCAGCCCCAGCATTTT. Translation: CASSSGLNQPQHF.

J is TRBJ1-2 and V is TRBV28; possible D gene TRBD1, 5 bases. CDR3 size: 15 residues. V was cut by 7 bases and J by 8 bases, with 23 bases left in between. In germline, CDR1 is MDHEN, CDR2 SYDVKM. Written as DNA, the CDR3 is TGTGCCAGCACTACCGGAGGGGAGGGCCCCCGCGGCTACACCTTC. This sequence encodes CASTTGGEGPRGYTF.

V usage is TRBV5-4 and J usage is TRBJ2-7; D may be TRBD2 (5 bases). The CDR3 sequence is 13 residues long. Trimming pared 4 bases from V and 3 bases from J, leaving 11 bases between. CDR1 is SGHNT, CDR2 YYREEE, per germline (reference sequence). CDR3 in amino acids: CASSPGLYYEQYF. The DNA of the CDR3 is TGTGCCAGCAGCCCCGGACTCTACTACGAGCAGTACTTC. Full variable domain (rest looked up from reference TRBV5-4 and TRBJ2-7): ETGVTQSPTHLIKTRGQQVTLRCSSQSGHNTVSWYQQALGQGPQFIFQYYREEENGRGNFPPRFSGLQFPNYSSELNVNALELDDSALYLCASSPGLYYEQYFGPGTRLTVT.

The chain couples TRBV6-5 to TRBJ1-1; the D gene is possibly TRBD1 (5 bases). Germline CDR1 MNHEY, CDR2 SVGAGI. The V and J ends lost 4 bases and 2 bases respectively, with 14 bases between them. The CDR3 extends over 15 amino acids. CDR3 amino acids: CASSFAAGGNTEAFF. The CDR3 nucleotides read TGTGCCAGCAGTTTCGCGGCCGGGGGAAACACTGAAGCTTTCTTT.

This chain links TRBV9 with TRBJ1-1; D is undetermined. The CDR3 has 15 amino acids. CDR1 is SGDLS, CDR2 YYNGEE, per germline. Trimming cost V 4 bases and J 4 bases, with 17 bases left between them. The CDR3 loop reads CASSPWAGSLTEAFF. CDR3 in DNA: TGTGCCAGCAGCCCCTGGGCGGGATCCCTCACTGAAGCTTTCTTT.

The chain uses TRBV5-1 and TRBJ2-2, with D possibly being TRBD2 (6 bases). Germline CDR1 reads SGHRS; CDR2 reads YFSETQ. This CDR3 is 14 amino acids long. V shed 7 bases and J shed 3 bases, with 13 bases lying between them. The CDR3: CASLGGADTGELFF. In DNA form, the CDR3 reads TGCGCCAGCCTTGGAGGGGCCGACACCGGGGAGCTGTTTTTT. The entire variable domain, with the rest obtained from reference TRBV5-1 and TRBJ2-2, is as follows: KAGVTQTPRYLIKTRGQQVTLSCSPISGHRSVSWYQQTPGQGLQFLFEYFSETQRNKGNFPGRFSGRQFSNSRSEMNVSTLELGDSALYLCASLGGADTGELFFGEGSRLTVL.

This rearrangement joins TRBV6-1 to TRBJ1-4; 7 nucleotides line up with TRBD1. The CDR3 is 15 amino acids. In germline, CDR1 is MNHNS, CDR2 SASEGT. Losses at the gene ends were 6 bases for V and 7 bases for J; bases not matched to a gene: 11. CDR3 DNA: TGTGCCAGCAGCGAGACAGGGTGGATATTTGAAAAACTGTTTTTT. Residues: CASSETGWIFEKLFF.

This clone was counted once. The chain links TRBV6-5 to TRBJ2-7, with 9 bases that match TRBD2. CDR3 length equals 15 residues. Germline V gene data show CDR1 as MNHEY and CDR2 as SVGAGI. V was clipped by 0 bases and J by 4 bases; unmatched bases: 4. The CDR3 DNA is TGTGCCAGCAGTTACTCGGTAGCGGGAGAGTACGAGCAGTACTTC. Residues: CASSYSVAGEYEQYF.

V usage is TRBV30 and J usage is TRBJ2-1; 7 bases are shared with TRBD1. The V gene end was trimmed by 1 base and the J gene end by 2 bases; junction bases not matched to a gene: 5. The CDR3 is 15 residues long. Germline lookup yields CDR1 GTSNPN and CDR2 SVGIG (reference sequence). The CDR3 loop is CAWSEGARTYNEQFF. Here the CDR3 DNA reads TGTGCCTGGAGTGAGGGGGCCAGAACCTACAATGAGCAGTTCTTC.

V and J are TRBV29-1 and TRBJ1-3; possible D gene TRBD1, 6 bases. V was clipped by 8 bases and J by 2 bases, with 10 bases between them. The CDR3 spans 12 residues. Germline V gene sequence: CDR1 SQVTM, CDR2 ANQGSEA. Here the CDR3 DNA reads TGCAGCCATCCAGGGGCTGGAAACACCATATATTTT. Protein sequence: CSHPGAGNTIYF.

The chain has TRBV2 and TRBJ1-3; possibly TRBD1 for D (6 bases). This CDR3 comprises 17 residues. Per the germline V gene, CDR1 is SNHLY and CDR2 is FYNNEI. The V gene lost 2 bases and the J gene lost 0 bases, with 14 bases spanning the gap. Written as DNA, the CDR3 is TGTGCCAGCAGTGAACGGGGGGGCCCTCTCTCTGGAAACACCATATATTTT. The encoded protein is CASSERGGPLSGNTIYF.

V is TRBV11-1 and J is TRBJ2-4; a weak D match, TRBD1 (6 bases). CDR3 size: 14 residues. V gave up 5 bases and J gave up 8 bases, with 16 bases separating them. CDR1 and CDR2 from the germline V gene are SGHAT and FQDESV (reference sequence). The CDR3 DNA reads as TGTGCCAGCAGCGATAGGGGCAAGGGGGACATTCAGTACTTC. This gives the protein CASSDRGKGDIQYF.